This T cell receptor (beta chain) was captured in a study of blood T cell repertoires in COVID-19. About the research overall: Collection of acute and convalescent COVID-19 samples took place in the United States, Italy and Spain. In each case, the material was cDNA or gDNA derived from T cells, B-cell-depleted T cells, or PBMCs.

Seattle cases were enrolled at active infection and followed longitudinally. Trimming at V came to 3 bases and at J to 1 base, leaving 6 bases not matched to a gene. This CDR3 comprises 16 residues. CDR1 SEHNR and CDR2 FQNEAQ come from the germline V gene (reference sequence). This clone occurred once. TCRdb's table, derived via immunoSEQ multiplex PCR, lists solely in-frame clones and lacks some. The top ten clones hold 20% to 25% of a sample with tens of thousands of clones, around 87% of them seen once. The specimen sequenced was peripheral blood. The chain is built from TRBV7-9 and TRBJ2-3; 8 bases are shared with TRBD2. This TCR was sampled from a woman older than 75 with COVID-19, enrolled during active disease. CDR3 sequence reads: CASSFATAGGTDTQYF. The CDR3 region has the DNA TGTGCCAGCAGCTTCGCGACAGCGGGAGGCACAGATACGCAGTATTTT.